These 23 T cell receptor beta chains originate from one sample sequenced in a study of blood T cell repertoires in COVID-19. The table came from immunoSEQ multiplex PCR; TCRdb's copy has only in-frame clones and leaves some out. The table lists over 140,000 clones, 77% of them singletons. Sequenced sample: peripheral blood. The origin of the receptors is a woman aged 45-59 years with active or convalescent COVID-19.

The V and J genes are TRBV28 and TRBJ1-2; 10 bases match TRBD1. Germline V gene lookup returns CDR1 MDHEN and CDR2 SYDVKM. The CDR3 runs 13 residues. Losses at the gene ends were 8 bases for V and 10 bases for J; bases not matched to a gene: 10. The CDR3 loop is CASGTTGTGVYTF. Here the CDR3 DNA reads TGTGCCAGCGGAACAACCGGGACAGGGGTCTACACCTTC.

This clone turned up a few times. The chain couples TRBV4-3 to TRBJ2-5; 7 bases fit TRBD2. This CDR3 is built from 15 residues. V dropped 2 bases and J dropped 4; count of bases not matched to a gene: 7. Germline lookup yields CDR1 LGHNA and CDR2 YSLEER. CDR3 sequence (DNA): TGCGCCAGCAGCCAACATCGTGCTAGCGGAGAGACCCAGTACTTC. This gives the protein CASSQHRASGETQYF.

This clone was picked up a small number of times. CDR3 DNA: TGTGCCAGCAGTTTAGTACATGGTGAAGCTTTCTTT. Amino acid sequence: CASSLVHGEAFF. The chain recombines TRBV12-3 or TRBV12-4 with TRBJ1-1; D gene uncertain. Trimming took 1 base from V and 7 from J, leaving 7 bases between them. The CDR3 spans 12 residues.

The chain recombines TRBV6-6 with TRBJ1-5; D not certain. CDR1 MNHNY and CDR2 SVGAGI come from the germline V gene (reference sequence). Trimming pared 6 bases from V and 1 base from J, leaving 4 bases between. The CDR3 consists of 12 residues. In DNA, the CDR3 is TGTGCCAGCAGAGCGAGCAATCAGCCCCAGCATTTT. Amino acid sequence: CASRASNQPQHF.

The rearrangement links TRBV6-2 or TRBV6-3 to TRBJ1-1; D not resolved. This CDR3 spans 13 amino acids. V was clipped by 2 bases and J by 1 base, with 5 bases between them. Germline V gene lookup returns CDR1 MNHEY and CDR2 SVGEGT. CDR3 sequence reads: CASSYSRNTEAFF. CDR3 DNA sequence: TGTGCCAGCAGTTACAGTAGGAACACTGAAGCTTTCTTT.

V gene TRBV10-3 combines with J gene TRBJ2-7; 8 nucleotides match TRBD2. Germline loops: CDR1 ENHRY, CDR2 SYGVKD. The CDR3 is made up of 15 amino acids. V dropped 2 bases and J dropped 5; count of bases not matched to a gene: 8. This CDR3 is CAISEVRLAIDEQYF. CDR3 bases: TGTGCCATCAGTGAGGTTAGACTAGCGATAGACGAGCAGTACTTC.

The gene calls are TRBV27 and TRBJ2-5, with a possible D match to TRBD1 (5 bases). Per germline, CDR1 MNHEY and CDR2 SMNVEV (reference sequence). The CDR3 covers 16 residues. V was shortened by 4 bases and J by 7 bases, with 22 bases between the two germline ends. The CDR3 protein is CASSSKGVSQRSTQYF. The CDR3 DNA reads as TGTGCCAGCAGTTCCAAAGGGGTCTCACAAAGGTCGACCCAGTACTTC.

The chain employs TRBV7-3 and TRBJ2-1; 9 bases are a match to TRBD1. The CDR3 spans 15 residues. J gave up 5 bases and V 3 bases, and 5 bases lay outside the gene matches. Germline V gene lookup returns CDR1 SGHTA and CDR2 FQGTGA. CDR3 residues: CASSFTGGQNNEQFF. CDR3 nucleotide sequence: TGTGCCAGCAGCTTTACAGGGGGCCAGAACAATGAGCAGTTCTTC.

The V and J genes are TRBV6-5 and TRBJ1-2; 8 bases map to TRBD1. Germline trimming cut 6 bases from V and 4 bases from J; bases unmatched to any gene: 10. Germline values: CDR1 MNHEY, CDR2 SVGAGI. This CDR3 is built from 15 residues. The DNA for the CDR3 is TGTGCCAGCAGGACGGATGACAGGGGCAGCTATGGCTACACCTTC. Residues: CASRTDDRGSYGYTF.

The chain has TRBV7-8 and TRBJ2-1, with D possibly being TRBD1 (6 bases). The ends were cut back, 5 bases at V and 3 bases at J, with 8 bases in the middle. CDR1 is SGHVS and CDR2 is FQNEAQ in the germline V gene. This CDR3 comprises 13 residues. CDR3 nucleotide sequence: TGTGCCAGCAGCCCACAGGGCTACAATGAGCAGTTCTTC. This translates into CASSPQGYNEQFF. The complete variable domain, with remaining parts taken from reference TRBV7-8 and TRBJ2-1, reads GAGVSQSPRYKVAKRGQDVALRCDPISGHVSLFWYQQALGQGPEFLTYFQNEAQLDKSGLPSDRFFAERPEGSVSTLKIQRTQQEDSAVYLCASSPQGYNEQFFGPGTRLTVL.

A few counts support this clone. The chain joins TRBV7-8 to TRBJ2-6; D call uncertain. The length of the CDR3 is 18 residues. Germline CDR1 reads SGHVS; CDR2 reads FQNEAQ. With 5 bases removed from V and 0 bases from J, the gap between germline ends came to 17 bases. In DNA, the CDR3 is TGTGCCAGCAGCCAGTGGAGACTGAAGAGCTCTGGGGCCAACGTCCTGACTTTC. This sequence encodes CASSQWRLKSSGANVLTF.

V is TRBV19 and J is TRBJ2-7, with 7 bases aligning to TRBD1. Germline trimming cut 6 bases from V and 2 bases from J; bases unmatched to any gene: 7. The CDR3 consists of 14 residues. From germline, CDR1 is LNHDA and CDR2 SQIVND (reference sequence). The CDR3 bases are TGTGCCAGTAGATCAGGGGGTCTTCCCTACGAGCAGTACTTC. This translates into CASRSGGLPYEQYF.

V is TRBV6-2 or TRBV6-3 and J is TRBJ1-6; a weak D match, TRBD1 (5 bases). The V end was cut by 5 bases, the J end by 9 bases, with 14 bases between. This CDR3 is 14 amino acids long. Germline V CDR1 and CDR2: MNHEY, SVGEGT. The CDR3 bases are TGTGCCAGCAGTCCCCCCCGGGGGTCTTCACCCCTCCACTTT. Its translation: CASSPPRGSSPLHF.

The gene calls are TRBV10-3 and TRBJ2-5; TRBD1 matches at 10 bases. Trimming at V came to 6 bases and at J to 3 bases, leaving 4 bases not matched to a gene. Per germline, CDR1 ENHRY and CDR2 SYGVKD. This CDR3 comprises 14 residues. The DNA for the CDR3 is TGTGCCATCAGCGCCGGGACAGGGGAAGAGACCCAGTACTTC. The encoded protein is CAISAGTGEETQYF.

The chain combines TRBV7-2 with TRBJ1-6; D perhaps matches TRBD1 (6 bases). The length of the CDR3 is 18 residues. Germline assignment: CDR1 SGHTA and CDR2 FQGNSA. With 1 base removed from V and 0 bases from J, the gap between germline ends came to 13 bases. DNA of the CDR3: TGTGCCAGCAGCTTAGTAGGGGGGGCCAGCTCCTATAATTCACCCCTCCACTTT. Encoded protein: CASSLVGGASSYNSPLHF.

V is TRBV28 and J is TRBJ1-2; possibly TRBD1 for D (6 bases). Between the trimmed V and J ends, which lost 7 bases and 1 base, there was a span of 10 bases. The germline V gene has CDR1 MDHEN and CDR2 SYDVKM. There are 13 residues in the CDR3. The CDR3 region has the DNA TGTGCCAGCACCCTGGACAGTAACTATGGCTACACCTTC. As protein: CASTLDSNYGYTF.

The table lists this clone with a few counts. The chain recombines TRBV28 with TRBJ2-7, with TRBD2 matching over 13 bases. The germline V gene has CDR1 MDHEN and CDR2 SYDVKM. Germline trimming cut 5 bases from V and 5 bases from J; bases unmatched to any gene: 12. The CDR3 length is 17 residues. CDR3 region: CASSPGLAGPRGHEQYF. CDR3 DNA: TGTGCCAGCAGTCCGGGACTAGCGGGGCCGCGAGGGCACGAGCAGTACTTC. Based on the CDR3 plus reference TRBV28 and TRBJ2-7, the full variable domain is DVKVTQSSRYLVKRTGEKVFLECVQDMDHENMFWYRQDPGLGLRLIYFSYDVKMKEKGDIPEGYSVSREKKERFSLILESASTNQTSMYLCASSPGLAGPRGHEQYFGPGTRLTVT.

This CDR3 is CASSLAQGFDGYTF. CDR3 nucleotide sequence: TGTGCCAGCAGCTTAGCACAGGGATTTGATGGCTACACCTTC. This rearrangement joins TRBV11-2 to TRBJ1-2, with a possible D match to TRBD1 (6 bases). The V end lost 1 base, the J end lost 6 bases, and 12 bases lay between the germline ends. Germline V gives CDR1 SGHAT, CDR2 FQNNGV. CDR3 length equals 14 residues. The variable domain in full, with the rest retrieved from reference TRBV11-2 and TRBJ1-2, is EAGVAQSPRYKIIEKRQSVAFWCNPISGHATLYWYQQILGQGPKLLIQFQNNGVVDDSQLPKDRFSAERLKGVDSTLKIQPAKLEDSAVYLCASSLAQGFDGYTFGSGTRLTVV.

The rearrangement joins TRBV5-1 to TRBJ2-5; no clear D. The CDR3 is made up of 15 amino acids. CDR1 is SGHRS and CDR2 is YFSETQ in the germline V gene. V was pared by 0 bases and J by 5 bases, with 14 bases between. CDR3 in amino acids: CASSLAGSRAETQYF. For the CDR3, the DNA is TGCGCCAGCAGCTTGGCGGGTAGTCGAGCCGAGACCCAGTACTTC.

The chain combines TRBV30 with TRBJ1-2; D ambiguous. Germline V CDR1 and CDR2: GTSNPN, SVGIG (reference sequence). CDR3 length: 17 amino acids. Trimming left V 0 bases short and J 3 bases short, with 20 bases between. CDR3 region: CAWSVAWAPAGDYGYTF. CDR3 DNA: TGTGCCTGGAGTGTAGCTTGGGCCCCTGCTGGCGACTATGGCTACACCTTC.

This chain joins TRBV5-6 and TRBJ2-7; 10 bases are shared with TRBD1. This CDR3 contains 17 residues. Trimming took 5 bases from V and 1 from J; bases not matched to a gene: 12. CDR1 SGHDT and CDR2 YYEEEE come from the germline V gene. The CDR3, as DNA: TGTGCCAGCAGTCGGGACAGGGGTTCGCCATGGTCCTACGAGCAGTACTTC. Encoded protein: CASSRDRGSPWSYEQYF.

This chain connects TRBV9 to TRBJ2-2, with TRBD1 identical over 7 bases. CDR3 length equals 16 residues. Losses at the gene ends were 5 bases for V and 6 bases for J; bases not matched to a gene: 13. Germline values: CDR1 SGDLS, CDR2 YYNGEE. DNA of the CDR3: TGTGCCAGCAGTCCTACACCCAACAGGGGAGCCGGGGAGCTGTTTTTT. Its translation: CASSPTPNRGAGELFF.

A single count supports this clone. This chain links TRBV2 with TRBJ1-2; no firm D call. V was clipped by 11 bases and J by 10 bases, with 26 bases between them. CDR1 and CDR2 from the germline V gene are SNHLY and FYNNEI. This CDR3 spans 14 amino acids. The CDR3 DNA is TGTGCCTCTCAACTGGCGAGACTCTTTTTGCTCTACACCTTC. This codes for CASQLARLFLLYTF.